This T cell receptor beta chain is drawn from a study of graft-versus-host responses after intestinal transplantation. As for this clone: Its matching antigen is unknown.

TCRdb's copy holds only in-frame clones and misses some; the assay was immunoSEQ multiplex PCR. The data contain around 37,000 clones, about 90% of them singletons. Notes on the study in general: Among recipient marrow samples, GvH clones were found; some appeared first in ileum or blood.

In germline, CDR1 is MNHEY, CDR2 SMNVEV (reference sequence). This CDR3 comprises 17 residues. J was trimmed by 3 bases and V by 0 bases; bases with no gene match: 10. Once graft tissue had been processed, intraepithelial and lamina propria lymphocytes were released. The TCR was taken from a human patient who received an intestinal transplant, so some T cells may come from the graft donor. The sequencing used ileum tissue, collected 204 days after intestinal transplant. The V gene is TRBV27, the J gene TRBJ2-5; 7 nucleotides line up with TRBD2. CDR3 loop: CASSLSYGGLGEETQYF. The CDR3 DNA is TGTGCCAGCAGTTTATCATACGGAGGACTAGGGGAAGAGACCCAGTACTTC.